These T cell receptor beta chains were read from a single sample in a study of blood T cell repertoires in COVID-19. The repertoire was sequenced with immunoSEQ multiplex PCR; TCRdb's copy has only in-frame clones and lacks some. The table lists under 140,000 clones, 76% of them singletons. Sequencing input: peripheral blood. These receptors were collected from a woman aged 80 or older with acute or convalescent COVID-19. CDR3s include the opening cysteine and the closing phenylalanine or tryptophan. The D gene is left open where the match is weak. Where a row states a size, it is once, few, many or the class of an expanded clone; other rows omit it.

clone_size j_call d_call v_call cdr3_nt cdr3_aa
few TRBJ2-2 TRBD2 TRBV14 TGTGCCAGCAGCCACCGGACTAGCGGCTACACCGGGGAGCTGTTTTTT CASSHRTSGYTGELFF
. TRBJ2-7 TRBD1 TRBV6-5 TGTGCCAGCACTCCTACCCCGGGACAGACCTACGAGCAGTACTTC CASTPTPGQTYEQYF
many TRBJ2-7 . TRBV7-8 TGTGCCAGCAGCTTATCGGGGGCCTACGAGCAGTACTTC CASSLSGAYEQYF
. TRBJ2-1 . TRBV19 TGTGCCAGTAGCCTAGCCAGCGGCTCCTACAATGAGCAGTTCTTC CASSLASGSYNEQFF
. TRBJ1-3 . TRBV7-9 TGTGCCAGCAGCTTCAGTCGGGGGGCTGATGGAAACACCATATATTTT CASSFSRGADGNTIYF
once TRBJ2-1 TRBD2 TRBV5-4 TGTGCCAGCAGCCTTGGACTAGCGGGAGGTAATGAGCAGTTCTTC CASSLGLAGGNEQFF
few TRBJ1-1 . TRBV6-5 TGTGCCAGCAGTTCTACAGGGCTTACGAACACTGAAGCTTTCTTT CASSSTGLTNTEAFF
. TRBJ2-7 TRBD1 TRBV2 TGTGCCAGCAGAAAGCCCGGACAGGGCGGCGGCGAGCAGTACTTC CASRKPGQGGGEQYF
few TRBJ2-7 . TRBV9 TGTGCCAGCTCCCCCGGAATTAGCAACGTCCACGAGCAGTACTTC CASSPGISNVHEQYF
. TRBJ2-3 TRBD2 TRBV7-3 TGTGCCAGCAGCGCACCCGGGACTAGCGGCACAGATACGCAGTATTTT CASSAPGTSGTDTQYF
few TRBJ2-5 TRBD1 TRBV7-8 TGTGCCAGCAGCTCAAGACAGGGGGCTAGGAGAGAGACCCAGTACTTC CASSSRQGARRETQYF
once TRBJ2-3 . TRBV20-1 TGCAGTGCCTCAAGAGGGGATACGCAGTATTTT CSASRGDTQYF
. TRBJ2-7 TRBD1 TRBV2 TGTGCCAGCATCGAGACAGGGAAGTCCTACGAGCAGTACTTC CASIETGKSYEQYF
. TRBJ2-5 TRBD1 TRBV6-6 TGTGCCAGCAGTTCAAACAGGGGTGGTGTGGGAGAGACCCAGTACTTC CASSSNRGGVGETQYF
. TRBJ1-4 . TRBV6-2/TRBV6-3 TGTGCCAGCAGTTCCCTCGGGGAAGGGAATGAAAAACTGTTTTTT CASSSLGEGNEKLFF
. TRBJ2-1 . TRBV12-3/TRBV12-4 TGTGCCAGCAGGGGGAGTGGGCCGGAGCAGTTCTTC CASRGSGPEQFF
. TRBJ2-7 TRBD2 TRBV5-1 TGCGCCAGCAGCTTGGCCAGCGGGGTGACCTACGAGCAGTACTTC CASSLASGVTYEQYF
. TRBJ2-1 TRBD2 TRBV2 TGTGCCAGCACCCTGAGCTTGAGGCTAGCGGGGGGGAATGAGCAGTTCTTC CASTLSLRLAGGNEQFF
. TRBJ1-5 TRBD1 TRBV2 TGTGCCAGCAGTCCTACAGGGGGCCTTGGTCAGCCCCAGCATTTT CASSPTGGLGQPQHF
. TRBJ2-3 TRBD1 TRBV11-1 TGTGCCAGCAGCCGGGGACAGGCGGACACAGATACGCAGTATTTT CASSRGQADTDTQYF
. TRBJ1-2 TRBD1 TRBV28 TGTGCCAGCCAGATCGGGACAGGGAAGAGGGGCTACACCTTC CASQIGTGKRGYTF
. TRBJ2-7 . TRBV5-4 TGTGCCAGCAGCCCAACAGGTATCCTAGGTGGGGGACTGCAGTACTTC CASSPTGILGGGLQYF
. TRBJ2-2 TRBD1 TRBV5-1 TGCGCCAGCATCATGGACAGGGGGGTTCCCGGGGAGCTGTTTTTT CASIMDRGVPGELFF